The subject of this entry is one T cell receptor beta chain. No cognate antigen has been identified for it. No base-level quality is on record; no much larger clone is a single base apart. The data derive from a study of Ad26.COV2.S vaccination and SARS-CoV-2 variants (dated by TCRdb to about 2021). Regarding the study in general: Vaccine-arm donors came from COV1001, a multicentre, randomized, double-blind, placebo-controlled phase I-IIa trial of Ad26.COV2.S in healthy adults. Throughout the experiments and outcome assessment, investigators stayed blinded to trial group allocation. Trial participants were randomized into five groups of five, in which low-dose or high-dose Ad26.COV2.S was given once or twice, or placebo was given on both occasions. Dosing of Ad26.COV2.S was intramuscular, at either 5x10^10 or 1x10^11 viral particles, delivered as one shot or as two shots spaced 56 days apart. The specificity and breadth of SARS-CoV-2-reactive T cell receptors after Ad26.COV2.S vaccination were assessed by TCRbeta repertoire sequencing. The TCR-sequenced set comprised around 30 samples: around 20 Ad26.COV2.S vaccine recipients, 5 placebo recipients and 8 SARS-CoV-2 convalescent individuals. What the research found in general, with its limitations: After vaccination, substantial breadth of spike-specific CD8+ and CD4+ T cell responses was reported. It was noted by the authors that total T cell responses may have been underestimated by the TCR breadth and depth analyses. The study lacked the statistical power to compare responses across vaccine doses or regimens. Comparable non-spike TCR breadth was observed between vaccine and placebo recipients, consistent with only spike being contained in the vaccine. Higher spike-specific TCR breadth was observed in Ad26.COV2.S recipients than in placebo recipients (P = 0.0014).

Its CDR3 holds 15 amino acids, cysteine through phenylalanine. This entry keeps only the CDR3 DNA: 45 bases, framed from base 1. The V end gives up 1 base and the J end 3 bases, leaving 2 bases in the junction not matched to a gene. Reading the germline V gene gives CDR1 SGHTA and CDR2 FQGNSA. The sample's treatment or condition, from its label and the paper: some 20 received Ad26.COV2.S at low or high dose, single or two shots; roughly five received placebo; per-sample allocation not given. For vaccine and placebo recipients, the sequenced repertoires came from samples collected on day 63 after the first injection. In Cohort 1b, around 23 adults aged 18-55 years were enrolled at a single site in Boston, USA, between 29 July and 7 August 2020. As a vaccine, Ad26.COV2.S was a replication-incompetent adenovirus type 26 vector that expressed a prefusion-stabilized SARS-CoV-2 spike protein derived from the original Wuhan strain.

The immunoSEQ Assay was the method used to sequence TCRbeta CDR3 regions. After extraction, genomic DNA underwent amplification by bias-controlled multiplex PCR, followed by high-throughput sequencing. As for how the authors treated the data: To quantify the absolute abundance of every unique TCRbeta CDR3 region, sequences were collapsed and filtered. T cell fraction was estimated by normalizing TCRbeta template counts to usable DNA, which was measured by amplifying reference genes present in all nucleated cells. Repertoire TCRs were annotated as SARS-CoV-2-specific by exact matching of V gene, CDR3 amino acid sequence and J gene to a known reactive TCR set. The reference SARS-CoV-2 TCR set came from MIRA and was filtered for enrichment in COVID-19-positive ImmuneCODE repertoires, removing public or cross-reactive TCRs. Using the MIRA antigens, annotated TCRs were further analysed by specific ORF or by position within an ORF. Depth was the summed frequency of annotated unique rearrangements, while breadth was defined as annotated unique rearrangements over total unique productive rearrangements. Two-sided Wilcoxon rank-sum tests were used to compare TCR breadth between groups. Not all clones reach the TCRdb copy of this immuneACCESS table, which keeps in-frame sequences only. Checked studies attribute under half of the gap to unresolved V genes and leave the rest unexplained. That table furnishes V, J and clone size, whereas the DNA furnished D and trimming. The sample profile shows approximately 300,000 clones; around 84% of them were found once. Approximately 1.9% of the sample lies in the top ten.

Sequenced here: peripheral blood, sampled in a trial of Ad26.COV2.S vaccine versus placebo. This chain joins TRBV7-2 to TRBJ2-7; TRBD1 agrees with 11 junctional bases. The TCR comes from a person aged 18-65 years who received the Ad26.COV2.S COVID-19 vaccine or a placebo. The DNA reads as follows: TGTGCCAGCAGCTTAGGTGGGACAGGGGGCTACGAGCAGTACTTC. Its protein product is CASSLGGTGGYEQYF.